These 14 T cell receptor beta chains were all obtained from the same sample, sequenced in a study of control samples from healthy donors and cancer patients. Profiled with immunoSEQ multiplex PCR; TCRdb holds only in-frame clones, not every one. This repertoire shows some 89,000 clones, around nine tenths found once; its top ten account for around 21%. The specimen was blood. The receptors derive from a man aged 25-45 years in good health.

This chain links TRBV5-4 with TRBJ1-2; D gene unclear. Looked up from germline, CDR1 is SGHNT and CDR2 is YYREEE (reference sequence). Trimming pared 0 bases from V and 0 bases from J, leaving 6 bases between. This CDR3 contains 14 residues. This CDR3 is CASSLEQTNYGYTF. CDR3 sequence (DNA): TGTGCCAGCAGCTTGGAACAAACTAACTATGGCTACACCTTC.

The genes are TRBV5-4 and TRBJ2-3; 8 bases are shared with TRBD2. CDR1 SGHNT and CDR2 YYREEE come from the germline V gene (reference sequence). V dropped 4 bases and J dropped 2; count of bases not matched to a gene: 9. The CDR3 consists of 16 residues. Here the CDR3 reads CASSPGGLGNTDTQYF. The CDR3, as DNA: TGTGCCAGCAGCCCGGGGGGACTAGGGAACACAGATACGCAGTATTTT.

The chain employs TRBV3-1 (or the pseudogene TRBV3-2) and TRBJ1-2, with 8 bases aligning to TRBD1. Trimming cost V 4 bases and J 4 bases; bases outside gene matches: 5. This CDR3 comprises 14 residues. The germline CDR1 and CDR2 sequences are LGHDT and YNNKEL (reference sequence). The CDR3 sequence is CASSPRQGTYGYTF. The DNA of the CDR3 is TGTGCCAGCAGCCCGCGACAGGGGACCTATGGCTACACCTTC.

The CDR3 loop reads CASSLDLTYEQYF. As DNA, the CDR3 is TGTGCCAGCAGCTTGGACCTCACCTACGAGCAGTACTTC. J is TRBJ2-7 and V is TRBV5-4; D gene ambiguous. Trimming pared 0 bases from V and 2 bases from J, leaving 6 bases between. The CDR3 runs to 13 residues. CDR1 and CDR2 (germline): SGHNT, YYREEE (reference sequence).

V is TRBV5-1 and J is TRBJ2-7; D gene ambiguous. Germline lookup yields CDR1 SGHRS and CDR2 YFSETQ. V was shortened by 4 bases and J by 0 bases, with 5 bases between the two germline ends. The CDR3 length is 12 residues. CDR3 loop: CASSPGSYEQYF. The DNA for the CDR3 is TGCGCCAGCAGCCCCGGCTCCTACGAGCAGTACTTC.

The chain couples TRBV5-1 to TRBJ1-6, with no clear D. V lost 2 bases, J lost 6 bases, and 12 bases lay in between. The germline V gene encodes CDR1 SGHRS and CDR2 YFSETQ. The CDR3 spans 15 residues. As DNA, the CDR3 is TGCGCCAGCAGCTTAGATCCCCGGGGTAATTCACCCCTCCACTTT. Encoded protein: CASSLDPRGNSPLHF.

The genes are TRBV5-6 and TRBJ2-1, with 8 bases identical to TRBD2. The CDR3 has 15 amino acids. V lost 4 bases and J lost 5; bases outside the gene matches: 8. The germline gives CDR1 SGHDT, CDR2 YYEEEE. The CDR3 DNA follows: TGTGCCAGCAGCATTACGGGGGGGCTGAACAATGAGCAGTTCTTC. It specifies CASSITGGLNNEQFF.

The chain carries TRBV19 and TRBJ1-1, with D possibly TRBD1 on 5 matching bases. Germline values: CDR1 LNHDA, CDR2 SQIVND (reference sequence). V was pared by 1 base and J by 4 bases, with 13 bases between. This CDR3 is built from 15 residues. In DNA form, the CDR3 reads TGTGCCAGTAGTATAGGAGCAGGGTTGGCCACTGAAGCTTTCTTT. This translates into CASSIGAGLATEAFF.

This clone showed up just once. This sequence joins TRBV24-1 and TRBJ2-7; D gene uncertain. The germline V and J ends were trimmed by 3 bases and 3 bases, with 11 bases remaining between them. Germline V gene lookup returns CDR1 KGHDR and CDR2 SFDVKD. This CDR3 is built from 14 residues. CDR3 protein: CATSDAGSLYEQYF. The CDR3, as DNA: TGTGCCACCAGTGATGCCGGGTCCCTCTACGAGCAGTACTTC.

The gene calls are TRBV9 and TRBJ1-1; D call uncertain. Germline CDR1 SGDLS, CDR2 YYNGEE. This CDR3 region has 16 residues. Trimming removed 0 bases from V and 0 bases from J, with 12 bases in between. DNA for the CDR3: TGTGCCAGCAGCGTAGGTGGAGGTATCATGAACACTGAAGCTTTCTTT. Translated, it gives CASSVGGGIMNTEAFF.

V is TRBV7-9 and J is TRBJ2-3, with 13 nucleotides matching TRBD2. The CDR3 is 16 amino acids. Germline V gene sequence: CDR1 SEHNR, CDR2 FQNEAQ (reference sequence). The V and J ends lost 3 bases and 8 bases, in that order; junction bases with no gene match: 8. The CDR3 DNA reads TGTGCCAGCAGCTTCGGACTAGCGGGGGCCGGGGGTACGCAGTATTTT. Translation: CASSFGLAGAGGTQYF.

This chain links TRBV19 with TRBJ2-3; no clear D gene. CDR3 length: 15 residues. V was trimmed by 8 bases and J by 1 base, leaving 16 bases between them. Germline values: CDR1 LNHDA, CDR2 SQIVND (reference sequence). The CDR3 DNA reads as TGTGCCAGTGGGAATCCGGGCCCCGGCACAGATACGCAGTATTTT. Translation gives CASGNPGPGTDTQYF.

The J gene is TRBJ2-1, the V gene TRBV24-1, with TRBD1 identical over 11 bases. V was pared by 5 bases and J by 9 bases, with 11 bases of the junction left unmatched. Germline CDR1 and CDR2: KGHDR and SFDVKD. The CDR3 is 16 residues long. Here the CDR3 reads CATSVAGGTGGSEQFF. The CDR3 region has the DNA TGTGCCACCAGTGTTGCAGGCGGGACAGGGGGTAGTGAGCAGTTCTTC.

The chain has TRBV18 and TRBJ1-3, with TRBD1 identical over 8 bases. The junction had 6 bases not matched to a gene; V was cut back by 4 bases and J by 1 base. Germline V gene data show CDR1 as KGHSH and CDR2 as LQKENI. This CDR3 region has 16 residues. The CDR3 protein is CASSQQGANSGNTIYF. For the CDR3, the DNA is TGTGCCAGCTCACAGCAGGGGGCGAATTCTGGAAACACCATATATTTT. Together with reference TRBV18 and TRBJ1-3, the CDR3 gives the full variable domain: NAGVMQNPRHLVRRRGQEARLRCSPMKGHSHVYWYRQLPEEGLKFMVYLQKENIIDESGMPKERFSAEFPKEGPSILRIQQVVRGDSAAYFCASSQQGANSGNTIYFGEGSWLTVV.